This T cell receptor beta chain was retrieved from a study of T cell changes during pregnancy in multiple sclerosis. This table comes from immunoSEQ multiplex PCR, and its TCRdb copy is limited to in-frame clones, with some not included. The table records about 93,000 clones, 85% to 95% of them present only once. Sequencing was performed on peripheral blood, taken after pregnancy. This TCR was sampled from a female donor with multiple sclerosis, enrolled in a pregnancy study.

The CDR3 reads CASSLSPGQIYGYTF. As DNA, the CDR3 is TGTGCCAGCAGCCTGTCTCCGGGACAGATTTATGGCTACACCTTC. The V gene is TRBV14, the J gene TRBJ1-2, with 7 positions matching TRBD1. CDR3 length: 15 residues. CDR1 and CDR2 from the germline V gene are SGHDN and FVKESK. V lost 4 bases and J lost 5; bases outside the gene matches: 10.